This entry concerns a single TCR beta chain. The specificity of this receptor is unknown. No base quality values were provided; no much bigger clone lies one nucleotide off. The method behind the library was multiplex PCR. TCRdb shows the sequencer as Illumina HiSeq 2500. TCRbeta libraries were constructed through three rounds of nested PCR with primers (Table S4) according to protocols modified from ARM-PCR. Before sequencing, PCR products of 200-500 bp were excised from the gel and purified with the QIAquick gel extraction kit. As for the authors' bioinformatics: Reads were cleaned with Trimmomatic, merged with FLASH into complete CDR3 sequences, and assigned to V(D)J germline segments with MiTCR. VDJtools was used to compute clonal diversity as the inverse Simpson's index. Productive reads were defined as in-frame sequences without a premature stop codon. TCRdb itself trimmed the public reads at Q25 with fastp, ran MiXCR and retained productive beta chains. CDR3 protein duplicates are merged, each entry listing the most common genes and DNA. TCRdb, not the original authors, processed these V and J calls. In this sample the table shows approximately 86,000 distinct CDR3 sequences, 72% of which occur a single time. The top ten hold approximately 9.5% of the sample.

This specimen belongs to a study of tumor and adjacent non-tumor tissue in lung cancer (dated by TCRdb to 2016 to 2019). For context, the study as a whole: Of the cohort, some 12 patients had adenocarcinoma, 2 had squamous cell carcinoma and 1 had small cell lung cancer. The roughly 15 enrolled patients, of whom 10 were men and 5 were women, were aged about 30 to 80 years and were diagnosed with TNM stage I to III disease. Sequencing produced some 130,000,000 productive TCRbeta reads in total, an average of about 4.5 million reads per sample. The study compared bulk TCRbeta repertoires from lung tumor tissue and matched distant non-tumor lung tissue of under 16 lung cancer patients. For each patient, one tumor sample and one normal lung sample were taken, giving a few dozen paired specimens that underwent TCRbeta CDR3 sequencing. Results and caveats for the whole study, not just this receptor: Tumor tissue showed significantly higher TCR diversity (inverse Simpson) than normal lung tissue, at about 400 vs 150 (P = 0.0075, Mann-Whitney U test). TCR diversity was significantly higher in younger patients, and greater tumor TCR diversity was associated with shorter overall survival and shorter disease-free survival. Neither the sequencing platform nor unique molecular identifiers are mentioned in the methods. The top 100 clones accounted for a significantly larger cumulative portion of the repertoire in normal lung than in tumor tissue. Peripheral blood was not sequenced, so blood TCRbeta repertoires were not examined in the lung cancer patients of the study. The cohort had only around 14 patients, and the authors noted that larger samples and more detailed clinical data are needed.

CDR1 and CDR2 are drawn from the germline V gene (reference sequence): DFQATT, SNEGSKA. Including the terminal cysteine and phenylalanine, the CDR3 comprises 13 residues. Only the CDR3 region is kept as DNA, spanning 39 bases read in frame from base 1. V lost 1 base and J lost 3 bases; the stretch between them is 10 bases long. Bulk unsorted tissue served as the source for RNA extraction, and RNA quality was assessed using a NanoDrop ND-1000 and an Agilent 2100. All donors had newly diagnosed lung cancer, had not received prior chemotherapy, and were admitted for thoracic surgery in China between August and November 2014. Patients with previous radiotherapy or chemotherapy, or with another concurrent cancer, were excluded from the study. Surgical tissue pieces of about 1-2.1 cm3 were preserved in RNAlater solution and were kept at -80 degrees C until use.

This receptor was obtained from a woman aged 40 to 50 with non-small cell lung cancer. The chain joins TRBV20-1 to TRBJ2-7, with the D segment possibly TRBD1 or TRBD2, each aligning over 5 bases. Specimen: lung tumor tissue. In nucleotides, the sequence is TGCAGTGCTAGAGGGGACGCCGACTACGAGCAGTACTTC. Its coded protein is CSARGDADYEQYF.